Each of the 13 T cell receptor beta chains below was sequenced from the same sample in a study of blood T cell repertoires in COVID-19. Assay used: immunoSEQ multiplex PCR; TCRdb lists only in-frame clones, some missing. Of 270,000 or so clones in the sample, 70% to 85% were seen once. Sequenced: peripheral blood. These receptors were taken from a human donor with COVID-19, enrolled during active disease. The donor label of this sample is uncertain.

The J gene is TRBJ2-3, the V gene TRBV6-5, with TRBD1 as a possible D gene (6 bases). This CDR3 has 15 amino acids. CDR1 is MNHEY and CDR2 is SVGAGI in the germline V gene. V gave up 5 bases and J gave up 4 bases, with 16 bases separating them. CDR3 region: CASSNRVLMPDTQYF. CDR3 coding DNA: TGTGCCAGCAGTAACAGGGTTTTGATGCCAGATACGCAGTATTTT.

CDR3 nucleotide sequence: TGTGCCAGCAGCTTAGGACAGGGCATCCACTCCTATGGCTACACCTTC. Protein sequence: CASSLGQGIHSYGYTF. This sequence joins TRBV7-6 and TRBJ1-2, with TRBD1 matching 7 bases. Germline assignment: CDR1 SGHVS and CDR2 FNYEAQ. V dropped 1 base and J dropped 4; count of bases not matched to a gene: 9. The CDR3 contains 16 residues.

This chain links TRBV28 with TRBJ2-5; 13 bases agree with TRBD2. Germline CDR1 reads MDHEN; CDR2 reads SYDVKM. The ends lost 6 bases at V and 5 bases at J; junction bases unmatched: 9. The CDR3 extends over 16 amino acids. In DNA, the CDR3 is TGTGCCAGCAGCCCCAGACTAGCGGGAGGTTGGGAGACCCAGTACTTC. Encoded protein: CASSPRLAGGWETQYF.

This clone was recorded once. The chain uses TRBV29-1 and TRBJ2-7, with D unresolved. Trimming pared 4 bases from V and 2 bases from J, leaving 9 bases between. CDR1 and CDR2 (germline): SQVTM, ANQGSEA. The CDR3 consists of 12 residues. The CDR3 protein is CSVGWQAYEQYF. The CDR3 DNA reads as TGCAGCGTTGGATGGCAGGCCTACGAGCAGTACTTC.

CDR3 DNA: TGTGCCAGCAGCGTAGGTATCGGTTGGTCGTACGAGCAGTACTTC. It is translated as CASSVGIGWSYEQYF. V is TRBV9 and J is TRBJ2-7; D remains ambiguous. The CDR3 spans 15 residues. Deletions cut 0 bases from V and 4 bases from J, with 14 bases between. In germline, CDR1 is SGDLS, CDR2 YYNGEE.

This chain uses TRBV6-5 with TRBJ2-7, with 7 bases fitting TRBD2. Germline-derived CDR1 and CDR2 are MNHEY and SVGAGI. The CDR3 extends over 14 amino acids. The V segment lost 6 bases and the J segment 2 bases; nucleotides outside the gene matches: 7. CDR3 sequence reads: CASSDGGSAYEQYF. The CDR3 coding sequence is TGTGCCAGCAGCGACGGGGGGTCCGCCTACGAGCAGTACTTC.

CDR3: CARSRDRRVVNTEAFF. The CDR3 DNA reads as TGCGCCAGGTCCCGGGACAGGAGGGTAGTGAACACTGAAGCTTTCTTT. This chain uses TRBV10-1 with TRBJ1-1, with 8 bases fitting TRBD1. The CDR3 spans 16 residues. V was pared by 9 bases and J by 0 bases, with 12 bases of the junction left unmatched. The V gene's germline CDR1 is WNHNN and CDR2 SYGVQD (reference sequence).

The CDR3 reads CASSAGQGFTEAFF. The CDR3 coding sequence is TGTGCCAGTAGCGCGGGACAGGGGTTTACTGAAGCTTTCTTT. The chain is built from TRBV19 and TRBJ1-1; 10 bases fit TRBD1. Losses at the gene ends were 6 bases for V and 5 bases for J; bases not matched to a gene: 6. This CDR3 region has 14 residues. Germline V CDR1 and CDR2: LNHDA, SQIVND (reference sequence).

This chain uses TRBV4-3 with TRBJ2-1; TRBD2 aligns across 9 bases. The CDR3 covers 16 residues. V shed 1 base, J shed 5 bases, and the junction held 6 bases outside the gene matches. From germline, CDR1 is LGHNA and CDR2 YSLEER. In DNA form, the CDR3 reads TGCGCCAGCAGCCAAGCTAGCGGGGTGGGGCACAATGAGCAGTTCTTC. This translates into CASSQASGVGHNEQFF.

V usage is TRBV9 and J usage is TRBJ1-1; 7 bases align to TRBD1. Per the germline V gene, CDR1 is SGDLS and CDR2 is YYNGEE. V was clipped by 2 bases and J by 3 bases; unmatched bases: 4. The CDR3 covers 14 residues. The CDR3 coding sequence is TGTGCCAGCAGCGTTTTAACAGGGGACACTGAAGCTTTCTTT. This encodes CASSVLTGDTEAFF.

This clone was observed a few times. The rearrangement joins TRBV3-1 (or the pseudogene TRBV3-2) to TRBJ2-3, with 9 positions matching TRBD2. Per the germline V gene, CDR1 is LGHDT and CDR2 is YNNKEL (reference sequence). CDR3 length: 13 residues. J lost 9 bases, V lost 10 bases, and 11 bases had no gene match. CDR3 region: CATRGLADETQYF. CDR3 DNA sequence: TGTGCCACCCGGGGACTAGCTGACGAGACGCAGTATTTT.

This chain joins TRBV28 and TRBJ2-5; 11 nucleotides match TRBD1. The ends lost 5 bases at V and 5 bases at J; junction bases unmatched: 7. Germline CDR1 reads MDHEN; CDR2 reads SYDVKM. The CDR3 extends over 15 amino acids. The CDR3 reads CASSRPGQGAETQYF. CDR3 DNA sequence: TGTGCCAGCAGTAGACCCGGACAGGGGGCTGAGACCCAGTACTTC.

This clone was picked up a small number of times. CDR3 region: CASNRGRGEKLFF. Here the CDR3 DNA reads TGTGCCAGCAACAGGGGGCGCGGAGAAAAACTGTTTTTT. V gene TRBV19 combines with J gene TRBJ1-4; 9 bases map to TRBD1. The V segment lost 9 bases and the J segment 8 bases; nucleotides outside the gene matches: 7. CDR1 is LNHDA and CDR2 is SQIVND in the germline V gene (reference sequence). The CDR3 has 13 amino acids.